Listed below are T cell receptor beta chains from one sample, sequenced in a study of T cell responses to AZD1222 COVID-19 vaccine. TCRdb's copy holds only in-frame clones and misses some; the assay was immunoSEQ multiplex PCR. The sample shows over 110,000 clones, just under 95% of them seen only once. Sequenced here: peripheral blood, sampled after recovery from COVID-19. Receptor source: an adult who had recovered from COVID-19. CDR3s include the opening cysteine and the closing phenylalanine or tryptophan. A D gene is named only where the DNA matches it firmly.

>TRBV24-1|.|TRBJ1-6
TGTGCCACCAGCCGTGATTCGAATTCACCCCTCCACTTT
CATSRDSNSPLHF
>TRBV5-1|.|TRBJ2-5
TGCGCCAGCAGCTTTCAAGAGACCCAGTACTTC
CASSFQETQYF
>TRBV24-1|.|TRBJ2-5
TGTGCCACCAGTGACAGGGACAGTGCCCGGGAGGCCCAGTACTTC
CATSDRDSAREAQYF
>TRBV2|TRBD2|TRBJ2-2
TGTGCCAGCAGTGAAAGGACTAGCGGAATTACGACCGGGGAGCTGTTTTTT
CASSERTSGITTGELFF
>TRBV18|.|TRBJ2-4
TGTGCCAGCTCCTCGGGGGAAAACATTCAGTACTTC
CASSSGENIQYF
>TRBV6-5|.|TRBJ1-1
TGTGCCACTCAATCCGGGGCAATGAACACTGAAGCTTTCTTT
CATQSGAMNTEAFF
>TRBV2|.|TRBJ1-5
TGTGCCAGCAGTCCTCAGGGGCTGGGGAGCAATCAGCCCCAGCATTTT
CASSPQGLGSNQPQHF
>TRBV3-1/TRBV3-2|.|TRBJ2-7
TGTGCCAGCAGCCAAGATAGGCACGAGCAGTACTTC
CASSQDRHEQYF
>TRBV6-1|.|TRBJ2-3
TGTGCCAGCAGTGAAAAAGGGTGGGCAGCTAGCACAGATACGCAGTATTTT
CASSEKGWAASTDTQYF
>TRBV11-2|.|TRBJ2-1
TGTGCCAGCAGCATCTTGGGTGGCTCCAATGAGCAGTTCTTC
CASSILGGSNEQFF
>TRBV19|.|TRBJ2-2
TGTGCCAGTAGTATGACAGGCGAAAACACCGGGGAGCTGTTTTTT
CASSMTGENTGELFF
>TRBV12-3/TRBV12-4|.|TRBJ1-2
TGTGCCAGCAGTTTAGGGGGGGCTGATGGCTACACCTTC
CASSLGGADGYTF
>TRBV11-2|.|TRBJ1-5
TGTGCCAGCAGCTTTGATCGGGGAGGGAATCAGCCCCAGCATTTT
CASSFDRGGNQPQHF
>TRBV28|TRBD1|TRBJ2-7
TGTGCCAGCAGTTCCACAGGGGGACCTTCCTACGAGCAGTACTTC
CASSSTGGPSYEQYF
>TRBV23-1|TRBD1|TRBJ1-1
TGCGCCAGCAGTCCTACTTCGGACAGGGACACTGAAGCTTTCTTT
CASSPTSDRDTEAFF
>TRBV25-1|.|TRBJ1-4
TGTGCCAGCAGTGAAGTGGGCAGGGTTGAAAAACTGTTTTTT
CASSEVGRVEKLFF
>TRBV15|.|TRBJ2-7
TGTGCCACCAGCAGTATCTCCTACGAGCAGTACTTC
CATSSISYEQYF
>TRBV5-6|.|TRBJ2-3
TGTGCCAGCAGCTTGAGAGGGGTCGGCACAGATACGCAGTATTTT
CASSLRGVGTDTQYF
>TRBV3-1/TRBV3-2|.|TRBJ2-1
TGTGCCAGCTGTCGAAGTACGAACAATGAGCAGTTCTTC
CASCRSTNNEQFF
>TRBV11-2|.|TRBJ1-1
TGTGCCAGCAGTTTCCCGGGCCGTGACACTGAAGCTTTCTTT
CASSFPGRDTEAFF
>TRBV6-5|TRBD2|TRBJ2-7
TGTGCCAGCAGTTACTCGTTGGGACTAGCGGCCTACGAGCAGTACTTC
CASSYSLGLAAYEQYF
>TRBV9|TRBD1|TRBJ2-7
TGTGCCAGCAGCCCGGGACAGGGAAGATCCTACGAGCAGTACTTC
CASSPGQGRSYEQYF